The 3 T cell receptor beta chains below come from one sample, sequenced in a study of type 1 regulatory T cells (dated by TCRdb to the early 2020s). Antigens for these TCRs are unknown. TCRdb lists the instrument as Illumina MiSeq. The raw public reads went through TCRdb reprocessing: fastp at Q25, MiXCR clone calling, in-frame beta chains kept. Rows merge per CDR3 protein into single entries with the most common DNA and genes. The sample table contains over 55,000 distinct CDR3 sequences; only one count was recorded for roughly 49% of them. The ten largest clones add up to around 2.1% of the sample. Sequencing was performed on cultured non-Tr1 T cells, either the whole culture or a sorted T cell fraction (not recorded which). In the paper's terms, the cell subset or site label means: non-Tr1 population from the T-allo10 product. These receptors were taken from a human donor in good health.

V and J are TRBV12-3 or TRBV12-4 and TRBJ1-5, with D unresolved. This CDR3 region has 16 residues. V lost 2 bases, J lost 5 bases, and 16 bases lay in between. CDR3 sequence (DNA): TGTGCCAGCAGTTTATATGTCTCAGGCGGGGATCAGCCCCAGCATTTT. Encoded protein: CASSLYVSGGDQPQHF.

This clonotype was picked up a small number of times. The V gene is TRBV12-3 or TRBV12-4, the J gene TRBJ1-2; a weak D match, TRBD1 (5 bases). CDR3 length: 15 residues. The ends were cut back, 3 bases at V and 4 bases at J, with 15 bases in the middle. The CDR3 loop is CASSFDLGPGYGYTF. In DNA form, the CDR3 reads TGTGCCAGCAGTTTTGATCTGGGGCCCGGCTATGGCTACACCTTC.

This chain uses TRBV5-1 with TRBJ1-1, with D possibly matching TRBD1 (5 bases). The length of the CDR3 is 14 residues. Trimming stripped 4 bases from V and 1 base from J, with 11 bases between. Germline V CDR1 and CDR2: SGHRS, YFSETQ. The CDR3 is CASSIQGTNTEAFF. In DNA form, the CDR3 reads TGCGCCAGCAGCATTCAGGGTACGAACACTGAAGCTTTCTTT.